The rows below give T cell receptor beta chains drawn from one sample of a study of OX40 agonist ivuxolimab in advanced cancers. Method: immunoSEQ multiplex PCR; TCRdb's copy keeps in-frame clones and lacks some. The repertoire holds about 23,000 clones, around four fifths seen once, with approximately 14% in the top ten. Sequenced material: CD4+ or CD8+ T cells sorted from blood, taken in a trial of the OX40 agonist ivuxolimab. The receptors stem from an adult with an advanced solid tumor such as melanoma, head and neck, liver or kidney cancer. The CDR3 runs from the conserved cysteine through the conserved F or W. A D gene is named only where the DNA matches it firmly. Clone sizes are given selectively: once, few, many, or a class where the clone is expanded.

j_gene: TRBJ2-7
d_gene: NA
v_gene: TRBV5-6
abundance: NA
CDR3nt: TGTGCCAGCAGTTTGGAGCCCATGGACAGGAGGGCCTACGAGCAGTACTTC
CDR3aa: CASSLEPMDRRAYEQYF

j_gene: TRBJ2-4
d_gene: TRBD1
v_gene: TRBV9
abundance: NA
CDR3nt: TGTGCCAGCAGCCCAGGGGACAGGATCTTCGAAAACATTCAGTACTTC
CDR3aa: CASSPGDRIFENIQYF

j_gene: TRBJ2-5
d_gene: NA
v_gene: TRBV7-8
abundance: NA
CDR3nt: TGTGCCAGCAGCCGTGTCAGCGGAGACCAAGAGACCCAGTACTTC
CDR3aa: CASSRVSGDQETQYF

j_gene: TRBJ1-5
d_gene: NA
v_gene: TRBV13
abundance: NA
CDR3nt: TGTGCCAGCAGCTTAGTCGGGGATCAGCCCCAGCATTTT
CDR3aa: CASSLVGDQPQHF

j_gene: TRBJ1-2
d_gene: NA
v_gene: TRBV27
abundance: NA
CDR3nt: TGTGCCAGCAGTTTAGGGGGTCATGGCAATAGGTATGGCTACACCTTC
CDR3aa: CASSLGGHGNRYGYTF

j_gene: TRBJ2-3
d_gene: NA
v_gene: TRBV7-9
abundance: once
CDR3nt: TGTGCCAGCAGCTTAGCGGGGAGTACTAGGAATACGCAGTATTTT
CDR3aa: CASSLAGSTRNTQYF

j_gene: TRBJ1-1
d_gene: NA
v_gene: TRBV6-1
abundance: NA
CDR3nt: TGTGCCAGCAGTGAACCCGCAGGGGCTGAAAACACTGAAGCTTTCTTT
CDR3aa: CASSEPAGAENTEAFF

j_gene: TRBJ1-1
d_gene: NA
v_gene: TRBV6-5
abundance: NA
CDR3nt: TGTGCCAGCAGTTACTCAGGGGTAACTGAAGCTTTCTTT
CDR3aa: CASSYSGVTEAFF

j_gene: TRBJ1-1
d_gene: NA
v_gene: TRBV5-4
abundance: NA
CDR3nt: TGTGCCAGCAGCTTGGGGAGGGTAGGGGCTTTCTTT
CDR3aa: CASSLGRVGAFF

j_gene: TRBJ1-2
d_gene: TRBD1
v_gene: TRBV6-5
abundance: NA
CDR3nt: TGTGCCAGCAAGCAAACAGGGGGCTTGGGCTACACCTTC
CDR3aa: CASKQTGGLGYTF

j_gene: TRBJ2-1
d_gene: NA
v_gene: TRBV18
abundance: once
CDR3nt: TGTGCCAGCTCACCACCGAAGGAGGGCAGGCACAATGAGCAGTTCTTC
CDR3aa: CASSPPKEGRHNEQFF

j_gene: TRBJ1-2
d_gene: TRBD1
v_gene: TRBV20-1
abundance: medium-sized
CDR3nt: TGCTCTCACGACAGGGATGGCTACACCTTC
CDR3aa: CSHDRDGYTF

j_gene: TRBJ2-5
d_gene: NA
v_gene: TRBV5-1
abundance: NA
CDR3nt: TGCGCCAGCAGCTTGGACACTAGTCCTACACAAGAGACCCAGTACTTC
CDR3aa: CASSLDTSPTQETQYF

j_gene: TRBJ2-3
d_gene: TRBD2
v_gene: TRBV6-4
abundance: NA
CDR3nt: TGTGCCAGCAGTGTGACTAGCGGGGGAACAGATACGCAGTATTTT
CDR3aa: CASSVTSGGTDTQYF

j_gene: TRBJ2-1
d_gene: NA
v_gene: TRBV7-2
abundance: NA
CDR3nt: TGTGCCAGCAGCCCGACTCCTTTCTCCTACAATGAGCAGTTCTTC
CDR3aa: CASSPTPFSYNEQFF

j_gene: TRBJ1-5
d_gene: NA
v_gene: TRBV4-1
abundance: NA
CDR3nt: TGCGCCAGCAGCCAAGATGGGAGGGGTGGCAATCAGCCCCAGCATTTT
CDR3aa: CASSQDGRGGNQPQHF

j_gene: TRBJ1-3
d_gene: TRBD1
v_gene: TRBV7-9
abundance: NA
CDR3nt: TGTGCCAGCAGCTTAGGACGGACAGGGGGAAACACCATATATTTT
CDR3aa: CASSLGRTGGNTIYF

j_gene: TRBJ2-7
d_gene: TRBD2
v_gene: TRBV5-6
abundance: NA
CDR3nt: TGTGCCAGCAGCCCCGGGAGGAGCTACGAGCAGTACTTC
CDR3aa: CASSPGRSYEQYF

j_gene: TRBJ2-2
d_gene: NA
v_gene: TRBV13
abundance: NA
CDR3nt: TGTGCCAGCAGCTTAGGCCTCACCCGGCGTCTGGAGCTGTTTTTT
CDR3aa: CASSLGLTRRLELFF

j_gene: TRBJ1-2
d_gene: NA
v_gene: TRBV4-3
abundance: NA
CDR3nt: TGCGCCAGCAGCCAAGATGGCCCGAATGGCTACACCTTC
CDR3aa: CASSQDGPNGYTF

j_gene: TRBJ1-5
d_gene: NA
v_gene: TRBV14
abundance: NA
CDR3nt: TGTGCCAGCAGCCCTGGGGGGGGACAGCCCCAGCATTTT
CDR3aa: CASSPGGGQPQHF

j_gene: TRBJ2-3
d_gene: NA
v_gene: TRBV9
abundance: once
CDR3nt: TGTGCCAGCAGCGGGCCCTACGGGGAGTATTTT
CDR3aa: CASSGPYGEYF

j_gene: TRBJ1-2
d_gene: NA
v_gene: TRBV5-5
abundance: NA
CDR3nt: TGTGCCAGCTACGGACGGGGGATTTTGACCTTC
CDR3aa: CASYGRGILTF

j_gene: TRBJ2-5
d_gene: TRBD2
v_gene: TRBV7-9
abundance: once
CDR3nt: TGTGCCAGCAGCTGGGGACTAGCGGGGGGGCAAGAGACCCAGTACTTC
CDR3aa: CASSWGLAGGQETQYF

j_gene: TRBJ1-1
d_gene: NA
v_gene: TRBV16
abundance: NA
CDR3nt: TGTGCCAGCAGCCCGTCAGGGGCTGAAGCTTTCTTT
CDR3aa: CASSPSGAEAFF

j_gene: TRBJ1-1
d_gene: NA
v_gene: TRBV6-5
abundance: NA
CDR3nt: TGTGCCAGCAGTTACTCGACTACTGAAGCTTTCTTT
CDR3aa: CASSYSTTEAFF

j_gene: TRBJ1-1
d_gene: NA
v_gene: TRBV15
abundance: NA
CDR3nt: TGTGCCACCAGCAGAGATTTTTTTAGAAGCAGGAACACTGAAGCTTTCTTT
CDR3aa: CATSRDFFRSRNTEAFF

j_gene: TRBJ1-6
d_gene: NA
v_gene: TRBV20-1
abundance: NA
CDR3nt: TGCAGTGCTGGGACACCCCTCCACTTT
CDR3aa: CSAGTPLHF

j_gene: TRBJ2-1
d_gene: TRBD2
v_gene: TRBV7-2
abundance: NA
CDR3nt: TGTGCCAGCAGCTTAGCCCCAGCGGGGGCCGAGTTCTTC
CDR3aa: CASSLAPAGAEFF

j_gene: TRBJ2-7
d_gene: TRBD2
v_gene: TRBV2
abundance: NA
CDR3nt: TGTGCCCGCGGAGGTAGCGGGGGGGCAGAGACCTACGAGCAGTACTTC
CDR3aa: CARGGSGGAETYEQYF

j_gene: TRBJ2-1
d_gene: NA
v_gene: TRBV9
abundance: NA
CDR3nt: TGTGCCAGCAGCGTAGGAGGTGATGAGCAGTTCTTC
CDR3aa: CASSVGGDEQFF

j_gene: TRBJ2-7
d_gene: NA
v_gene: TRBV7-8
abundance: NA
CDR3nt: TGTGCCAGCAGCCCCCAGTCTAAGAACGAGCAGTACTTC
CDR3aa: CASSPQSKNEQYF

j_gene: TRBJ1-1
d_gene: TRBD1
v_gene: TRBV6-5
abundance: NA
CDR3nt: TGTGCCAGCAGTTACGGAACAGGGGCGGACACTGAAGCTTTCTTT
CDR3aa: CASSYGTGADTEAFF

j_gene: TRBJ1-5
d_gene: NA
v_gene: TRBV5-4
abundance: NA
CDR3nt: TGTGCCAGCAGCTTGTATCCAGGCGGCAATCAGCCCCAGCATTTT
CDR3aa: CASSLYPGGNQPQHF

j_gene: TRBJ1-2
d_gene: TRBD1
v_gene: TRBV27
abundance: once
CDR3nt: TGTGCCAGCAGGGGGGACAGCCTAAACTATGGCTACACCTTC
CDR3aa: CASRGDSLNYGYTF

j_gene: TRBJ2-5
d_gene: NA
v_gene: TRBV7-9
abundance: NA
CDR3nt: TGTGCCAGCAGCTCTTATTTGGAGACCCAGTACTTC
CDR3aa: CASSSYLETQYF

j_gene: TRBJ1-3
d_gene: NA
v_gene: TRBV7-2
abundance: NA
CDR3nt: TGTGCCAGCAGCCCGGGATCAAGCTCTGGAAACACCATATATTTT
CDR3aa: CASSPGSSSGNTIYF

j_gene: TRBJ2-7
d_gene: TRBD1
v_gene: TRBV11-2
abundance: NA
CDR3nt: TGTGCCAGCAGCTTATATAATGGACAGGGTTGGGAGCAGTACTTC
CDR3aa: CASSLYNGQGWEQYF

j_gene: TRBJ2-6
d_gene: NA
v_gene: TRBV7-9
abundance: NA
CDR3nt: TGTGCCAGCAGCTTAAGAGAAGGGGCTGGGGCCAACGTCCTGACTTTC
CDR3aa: CASSLREGAGANVLTF

j_gene: TRBJ1-4
d_gene: NA
v_gene: TRBV2
abundance: NA
CDR3nt: TGTGCCAGCACCGGCCGTGGGGGAGTTAGTGAAAAACTGTTTTTT
CDR3aa: CASTGRGGVSEKLFF

j_gene: TRBJ1-2
d_gene: NA
v_gene: TRBV9
abundance: NA
CDR3nt: TGTGCCAGCAGCGTAGTGGCGGGGAACTATGGCTACACCTTC
CDR3aa: CASSVVAGNYGYTF

j_gene: TRBJ2-7
d_gene: NA
v_gene: TRBV6-5
abundance: NA
CDR3nt: TGTGCCAGCAGTTACTCGGGGTCCTACGAGCAGTACTTC
CDR3aa: CASSYSGSYEQYF

j_gene: TRBJ1-2
d_gene: NA
v_gene: TRBV15
abundance: NA
CDR3nt: TGTGCCACCAGTTCCTCCAGGGTGGGCTACACCTTC
CDR3aa: CATSSSRVGYTF

j_gene: TRBJ2-1
d_gene: TRBD2
v_gene: TRBV7-8
abundance: NA
CDR3nt: TGTGCCAGCAGCTCTCGGACTAGGTTCGACTACAATGAGCAGTTCTTC
CDR3aa: CASSSRTRFDYNEQFF